Below, one TCR beta chain is given with its context. The target antigen is unknown. Autoimmune disease history or systemic immunosuppression meant exclusion. Looked up from germline, CDR1 is MGHRA and CDR2 is YSYEKL. V lost 4 bases to trimming and J lost 5 bases, with 11 bases between them. The CDR3 spans 13 residues. These data are taken from a study of OX40 agonist ivuxolimab in advanced cancers. Study background: Prior anti-PD-1, anti-PD-L1 or anti-CTLA-4 therapy did not bar entry, and more than 35% had some.

Study results and caveats: The study did not work out the antigen specificity of the expanded peripheral T cells. Relative to CD4+, CD8+ T cells held more expanded clones on average.

Some clones are missing from TCRdb's copy, which holds only in-frame ones; the method was immunoSEQ multiplex PCR. The sample has about 72,000 clones, 81% seen once. The sequenced sample was CD4+ or CD8+ T cells sorted from blood, obtained in a trial of the OX40 agonist ivuxolimab. The V call is TRBV4-1, the J call TRBJ2-5, with D maybe TRBD2 (5 bases). The receptor comes from an adult with an advanced solid tumor such as melanoma, head and neck, liver or kidney cancer. CDR3 in DNA: TGCGCCAGCAGCCCGGTTGGGGAGGAGACCCAGTACTTC. Protein sequence: CASSPVGEETQYF.